This T cell receptor (beta chain) was recovered during a study of blood T cell repertoires in COVID-19. Study in general: There were acute and convalescent COVID-19 samples, and they came from the United States, Italy and Spain. PBMCs, B-cell-depleted T cells, or T cells were the source of the cDNA or gDNA that made up the material.

Clones were read by immunoSEQ multiplex PCR, and TCRdb kept only the in-frame ones, dropping some. The sample consists of around 260,000 clones, approximately 86% of them appearing once. With 3 bases clipped from V and 2 bases from J, the junction kept 10 bases outside the gene matches. CDR1 is SGHKS and CDR2 is YYEKEE in the germline V gene (reference sequence). This CDR3 region has 17 residues. Sequencing was performed on peripheral blood. The receptor's source is a man aged 40-55 years who had recovered from COVID-19. The V call is TRBV5-5, the J call TRBJ2-1; 8 bases are a match to TRBD2. As DNA, the CDR3 is TGTGCCAGCAGCTCCCTGGCGGGAGGCAGACCCTACAATGAGCAGTTCTTC. Translation gives CASSSLAGGRPYNEQFF.